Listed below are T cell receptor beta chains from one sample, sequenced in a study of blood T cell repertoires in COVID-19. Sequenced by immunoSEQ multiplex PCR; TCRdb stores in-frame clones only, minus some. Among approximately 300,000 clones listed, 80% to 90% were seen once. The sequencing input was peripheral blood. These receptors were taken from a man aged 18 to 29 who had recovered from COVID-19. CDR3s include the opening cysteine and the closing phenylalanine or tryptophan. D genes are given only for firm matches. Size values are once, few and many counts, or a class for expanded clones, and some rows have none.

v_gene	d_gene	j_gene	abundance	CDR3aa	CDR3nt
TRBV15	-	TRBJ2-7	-	CATSRDLALPYEQYF	TGTGCCACCAGCAGAGATTTGGCTCTTCCCTACGAGCAGTACTTC
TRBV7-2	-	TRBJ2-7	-	CASSAFSYEQYF	TGTGCCAGCAGCGCGTTCTCCTACGAGCAGTACTTC
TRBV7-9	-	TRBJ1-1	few	CASSSGAEAFF	TGTGCCAGCTCGTCGGGGGCTGAAGCTTTCTTT
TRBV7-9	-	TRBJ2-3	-	CASSPLGAGVTDTQYF	TGTGCCAGCAGCCCCCTGGGGGCGGGGGTCACAGATACGCAGTATTTT
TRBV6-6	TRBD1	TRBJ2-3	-	CASSRGILPDRGLDTQYF	TGTGCCAGCAGTCGGGGAATCCTACCGGACAGGGGCCTGGATACGCAGTATTTT
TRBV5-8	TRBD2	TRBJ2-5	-	CASSLGSGSGETQYF	TGTGCCAGCAGCTTGGGAAGCGGGAGCGGGGAGACCCAGTACTTC
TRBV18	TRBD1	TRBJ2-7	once	CASSPGTGTYEQYF	TGTGCCAGCTCACCCGGGACAGGGACCTACGAGCAGTACTTC
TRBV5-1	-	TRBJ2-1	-	CASSLEGYYNEQFF	TGCGCCAGCAGCTTGGAGGGGTATTACAATGAGCAGTTCTTC
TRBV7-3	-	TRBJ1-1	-	CASSFSPNTEAFF	TGTGCCAGCAGCTTTTCTCCGAACACTGAAGCTTTCTTT
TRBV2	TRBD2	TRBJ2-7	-	CASSDRGLAVPYEQYF	TGTGCCAGCAGTGACCGCGGACTAGCGGTACCCTACGAGCAGTACTTC
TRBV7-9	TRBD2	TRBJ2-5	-	CASSLGGLAGLETQYF	TGTGCCAGCAGCTTAGGGGGACTAGCGGGGCTCGAGACCCAGTACTTC
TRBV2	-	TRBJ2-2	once	CASRQGTNTGELFF	TGTGCCAGCAGGCAGGGCACGAACACCGGGGAGCTGTTTTTT
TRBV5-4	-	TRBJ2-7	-	CASSFPDSPIMGEQYF	TGTGCCAGCAGCTTCCCTGATAGCCCGATAATGGGCGAGCAGTACTTC
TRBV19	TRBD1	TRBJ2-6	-	CASSGTGGSGANVLTF	TGTGCCAGTAGTGGGACAGGGGGCTCTGGGGCCAACGTCCTGACTTTC
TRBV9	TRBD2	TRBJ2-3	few	CASSVTAGTTGDTQYF	TGTGCCAGCAGCGTGACGGCGGGGACTACCGGGGATACGCAGTATTTT
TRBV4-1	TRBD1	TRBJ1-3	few	CASSRTGYPSGNTIYF	TGCGCCAGCAGCCGGACAGGGTACCCTTCTGGAAACACCATATATTTT
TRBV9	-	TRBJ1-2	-	CASSVGQHYGYTF	TGTGCCAGCAGCGTAGGACAGCACTATGGCTACACCTTC
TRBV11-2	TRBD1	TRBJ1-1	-	CASSAGGNTEAFF	TGTGCCAGCAGCGCAGGGGGAAACACTGAAGCTTTCTTT
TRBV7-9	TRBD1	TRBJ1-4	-	CASSQRDRGEKLFF	TGTGCCAGCAGCCAACGGGACAGGGGGGAAAAACTGTTTTTT
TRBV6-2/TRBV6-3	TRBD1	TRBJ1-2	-	CASSRRQGRNYGYTF	TGTGCCAGCAGTCGGCGACAGGGGAGGAACTATGGCTACACCTTC
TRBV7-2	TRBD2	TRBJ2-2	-	CASSFSGTTNTGELFF	TGTGCCAGCAGCTTCTCCGGGACTACGAACACCGGGGAGCTGTTTTTT
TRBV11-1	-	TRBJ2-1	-	CASSLVGADEQFF	TGTGCCAGCAGCTTAGTGGGGGCTGATGAGCAGTTCTTC
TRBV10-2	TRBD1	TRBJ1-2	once	CASSSGTEVGGYTF	TGCGCCAGCAGTTCCGGGACAGAGGTGGGTGGCTACACCTTC
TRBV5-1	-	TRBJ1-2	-	CASSRGWVDGYTF	TGCGCCAGCAGCCGAGGGTGGGTGGATGGCTACACCTTC